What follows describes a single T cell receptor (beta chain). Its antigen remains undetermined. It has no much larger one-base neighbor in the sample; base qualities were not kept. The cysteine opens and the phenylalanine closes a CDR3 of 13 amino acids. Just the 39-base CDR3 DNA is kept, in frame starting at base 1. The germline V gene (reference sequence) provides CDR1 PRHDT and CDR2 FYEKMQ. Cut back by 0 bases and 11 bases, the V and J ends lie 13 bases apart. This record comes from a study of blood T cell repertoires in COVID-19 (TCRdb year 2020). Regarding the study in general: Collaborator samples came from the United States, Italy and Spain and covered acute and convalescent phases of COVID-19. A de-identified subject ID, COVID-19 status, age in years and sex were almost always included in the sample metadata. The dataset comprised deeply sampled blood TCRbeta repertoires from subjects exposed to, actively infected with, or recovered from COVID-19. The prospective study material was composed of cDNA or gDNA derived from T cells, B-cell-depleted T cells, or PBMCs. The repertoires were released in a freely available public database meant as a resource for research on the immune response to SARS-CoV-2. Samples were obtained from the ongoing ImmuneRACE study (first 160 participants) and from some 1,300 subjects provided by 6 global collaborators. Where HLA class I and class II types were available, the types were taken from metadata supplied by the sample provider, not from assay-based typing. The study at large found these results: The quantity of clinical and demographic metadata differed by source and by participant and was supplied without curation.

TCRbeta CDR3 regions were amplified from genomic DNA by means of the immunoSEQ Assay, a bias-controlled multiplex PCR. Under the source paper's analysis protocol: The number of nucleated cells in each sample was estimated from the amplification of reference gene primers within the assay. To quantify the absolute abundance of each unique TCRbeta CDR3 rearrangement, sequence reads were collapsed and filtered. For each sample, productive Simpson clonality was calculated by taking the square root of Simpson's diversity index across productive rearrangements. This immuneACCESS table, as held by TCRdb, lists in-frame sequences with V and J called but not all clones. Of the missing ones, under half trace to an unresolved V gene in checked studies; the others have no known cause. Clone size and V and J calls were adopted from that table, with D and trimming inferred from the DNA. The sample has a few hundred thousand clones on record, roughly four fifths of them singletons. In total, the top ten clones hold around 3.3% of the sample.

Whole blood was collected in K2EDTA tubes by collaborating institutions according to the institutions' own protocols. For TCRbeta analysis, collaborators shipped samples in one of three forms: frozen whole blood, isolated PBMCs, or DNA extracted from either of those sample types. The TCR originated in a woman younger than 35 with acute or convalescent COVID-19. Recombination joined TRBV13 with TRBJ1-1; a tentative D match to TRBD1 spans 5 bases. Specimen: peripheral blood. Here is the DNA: TGTGCCAGCAGCTTAGGAGGTCAGGGTTCGGCTTTCTTT. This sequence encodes CASSLGGQGSAFF.